The 15 T cell receptor beta chains below all came from one sample that was sequenced in a study. From the 5' RACE reads, TCRdb called clonotypes with MiXCR, one entry per CDR3 protein. This table has about 40,000 distinct CDR3 sequences, approximately 19% appearing once. The sample comprised naive CD4+ T cells sorted from a lymph node. The subset is: naive CD4+ T cells, CD4+CD45RA+CD25-. The origin of the receptors is a female donor with breast cancer.

The gene calls are TRBV6-1 and TRBJ2-7; tentatively, D is TRBD1 (5 bases). The CDR3 runs 13 residues. V was trimmed by 8 bases and J by 9 bases, leaving 20 bases between them. In germline, CDR1 is MNHNS, CDR2 SASEGT. The CDR3 DNA reads as TGTGCCAGCGTTCCCCCACAGGTTGGTCGGCAGTACTTC. It yields the protein CASVPPQVGRQYF.

Comment on this clonotype: This may come from a read error, since a much larger clone is one base off. The chain joins TRBV6-1 to TRBJ2-3, with D possibly called TRBD1 or TRBD2 (5 bases each). The CDR3 totals 14 residues. Germline V gene sequence: CDR1 MNHNS, CDR2 SASEGT. V lost 6 bases, J lost 4 bases, and 14 bases lay in between. The CDR3 loop reads CASSRDHQADTQYF. The DNA of the CDR3 is TGTGCCAGCAGCCGGGACCATCAGGCAGATACGCAGTATTTT.

This clonotype was observed a handful of times. Just one base apart from a much larger clone, this may be a read error. As the CDR3 is not closed by the conserved phenylalanine or tryptophan, this likely results from a read error. The chain employs TRBV6-5 and TRBJ2-1; 11 positions agree with TRBD2. Germline lookup yields CDR1 MNHEY and CDR2 SVGAGI. The CDR3 runs 16 residues. V trimming: 6 bases; J trimming: 0 bases; junction bases outside the gene matches: 4. CDR3 sequence reads: CASRLAGGSSYNEQFL. Here the CDR3 DNA reads TGTGCCAGCAGATTAGCGGGAGGGAGCTCCTACAATGAGCAGTTCCTC.

CDR3 sequence (DNA): TGTGCCAGCAGCCTCTCCCTAGCGGCTACCACAGATACGCAGTATTTT. This translates into CASSLSLAATTDTQYF. This rearrangement joins TRBV7-9 to TRBJ2-3, with 7 bases lining up with TRBD2. V shed 5 bases and J 2 bases; nucleotides not matched to a gene: 10. The CDR3 has 16 amino acids. Germline V lookup: CDR1 SEHNR, CDR2 FQNEAQ (reference sequence). Full variable domain (rest looked up from reference TRBV7-9 and TRBJ2-3): DTGVSQNPRHKITKRGQNVTFRCDPISEHNRLYWYRQTLGQGPEFLTYFQNEAQLEKSRLLSDRFSAERPKGSFSTLEIQRTEQGDSAMYLCASSLSLAATTDTQYFGPGTRLTVL.

The sample holds a few counts of this clonotype. This chain links TRBV7-2 with TRBJ2-3, with TRBD1 matching over 8 bases. The V segment lost 4 bases and the J segment 9 bases; nucleotides outside the gene matches: 6. CDR3 length: 13 amino acids. Germline V CDR1 and CDR2: SGHTA, FQGNSA. The CDR3 nucleotides read TGTGCCAGCAGCTCCACCGGGACAGGAACGCAGTATTTT. Amino acids: CASSSTGTGTQYF.

The CDR3 reads CASSLEASGANVLTF. CDR3 bases: TGCGCCAGCAGCTTGGAGGCCTCTGGGGCCAACGTCCTGACTTTC. J is TRBJ2-6 and V is TRBV5-1; D not resolved. The germline CDR1 and CDR2 sequences are SGHRS and YFSETQ. CDR3 length: 15 residues. The V end was cut by 0 bases, the J end by 0 bases, with 4 bases between.

This clonotype appeared a few times. The rearrangement joins TRBV6-5 to TRBJ1-1; 8 bases map to TRBD1. With V trimmed by 6 bases and J by 3 bases, 3 bases remained unmatched. The CDR3 covers 13 residues. Germline CDR1 MNHEY, CDR2 SVGAGI. The CDR3 DNA is TGTGCCAGCAGCAGACAGGGGCACACTGAAGCTTTCTTT. Its translation: CASSRQGHTEAFF.

The chain combines TRBV12-3 or TRBV12-4 with TRBJ1-5, with D hard to call. Trimming stripped 5 bases from V and 7 bases from J, with 12 bases between. The CDR3 loop spans 13 amino acids. CDR3 sequence reads: CASSVGRTQPQHF. The CDR3 DNA is TGTGCCAGCAGTGTAGGACGAACCCAGCCCCAGCATTTT.

This clonotype was observed a few times. The chain joins TRBV28 to TRBJ2-3; 9 bases agree with TRBD2. With 6 bases clipped from V and 3 bases from J, the junction kept 1 base outside the gene matches. Per the germline V gene, CDR1 is MDHEN and CDR2 is SYDVKM. The CDR3 consists of 13 residues. CDR3 DNA sequence: TGTGCCAGCAGGGCGGGAGGGACAGATACGCAGTATTTT. Translation gives CASRAGGTDTQYF.

Many counts were recorded for this clonotype. The chain uses TRBV29-1 and TRBJ1-1; no reliable D call. Germline V gives CDR1 SQVTM, CDR2 ANQGSEA. V was clipped by 7 bases and J by 0 bases, with 3 bases between them. This CDR3 is built from 10 residues. The CDR3 here is CSGVNTEAFF. In DNA, the CDR3 is TGCAGCGGTGTGAACACTGAAGCTTTCTTT.

The sample holds a few counts of this clonotype. This could be a read error, since a much larger clone is one nucleotide away. CDR3 residues: CSAVVAGGGSDSQYF. CDR3 bases: TGCAGTGCGGTCGTGGCGGGAGGGGGATCAGATTCGCAGTATTTT. V gene TRBV20-1 combines with J gene TRBJ2-3, with 9 positions matching TRBD2. In germline, CDR1 is DFQATT, CDR2 SNEGSKA (reference sequence). The CDR3 length is 15 residues.

This clonotype was counted many times. This chain uses TRBV6-6 with TRBJ1-1; TRBD1 agrees at 7 bases. CDR3 length: 14 residues. CDR1 is MNHNY and CDR2 is SVGAGI in the germline V gene (reference sequence). V dropped 7 bases and J dropped 3; count of bases not matched to a gene: 8. CDR3 protein: CASTHRQGDTEAFF. CDR3 coding DNA: TGTGCCAGCACCCATCGACAGGGTGACACTGAAGCTTTCTTT.

Comment on this clonotype: Germline is not matched at one junction end, which may reflect a read error. The J gene is TRBJ2-5, the V gene TRBV5-1; TRBD1 agrees at 7 bases. Germline V CDR1 and CDR2: SGHRS, YFSETQ. This CDR3 has 14 amino acids. CDR3 sequence (DNA): TGCGCCAGCAGCTTCCAGGGGGATGGAGAGGCCCAGTACTTC. It is translated as CASSFQGDGEAQYF.

This clonotype was counted at least ten times. The chain carries TRBV5-1 and TRBJ2-7, with TRBD1 identical over 8 bases. CDR1 is SGHRS and CDR2 is YFSETQ in the germline V gene. This CDR3 contains 15 residues. The junction had 8 bases not matched to a gene; V was cut back by 4 bases and J by 2 bases. The CDR3 loop is CASSPGQAPTYEQYF. The CDR3 DNA reads as TGCGCCAGCAGCCCGGGACAGGCCCCAACCTACGAGCAGTACTTC.

This clonotype has more than one count but fewer than ten. The V gene is TRBV5-1, the J gene TRBJ2-7, with 13 bases identical to TRBD2. Germline CDR1 reads SGHRS; CDR2 reads YFSETQ. V trimming: 0 bases; J trimming: 2 bases; junction bases outside the gene matches: 5. This CDR3 spans 17 amino acids. The CDR3 is CASSLGLAGGRPYEQYF. CDR3 coding DNA: TGCGCCAGCAGCTTGGGACTAGCGGGAGGTCGGCCCTACGAGCAGTACTTC.